Below are 30 T cell receptor beta chains sequenced from a single sample in a study of shared clonotypes between healthy human individuals. Method: immunoSEQ multiplex PCR; TCRdb's copy keeps in-frame clones and lacks some. The data show approximately 95,000 clones, 67% seen once. Sequenced input: memory CD8+ T cells sorted from blood. The subset denotes: CD45RO+ cells pooled with CCR7-negative TemRA cells. These TCRs come from a man younger than 40 in good health.

As concerns this clone: The junction and the germline gene differ at one end; a read error may be behind it. The chain joins TRBV7-7 to TRBJ2-5; D perhaps matches TRBD1 (6 bases). Germline values: CDR1 SSHAT, CDR2 FNYEAQ (reference sequence). The CDR3 has 15 residues. The CDR3, as DNA: TGTGCTAGCAGCCAGCAGGGGCGGGTAGAAGAGACCCAGTACTTC. Translated: CASSQQGRVEETQYF.

The V and J genes are TRBV6-5 and TRBJ2-7; D perhaps matches TRBD1 (5 bases). Trimming took 4 bases from V and 2 from J, leaving 9 bases between them. The CDR3 totals 13 residues. The germline V gene has CDR1 MNHEY and CDR2 SVGAGI. The DNA for the CDR3 is TGTGCCAGCAGTTCCTTAGGGGCCTACGAGCAGTACTTC. This translates into CASSSLGAYEQYF.

V and J are TRBV10-3 and TRBJ2-5; 10 bases agree with TRBD1. CDR1 and CDR2 (germline): ENHRY, SYGVKD. The CDR3 has 13 amino acids. V shed 7 bases, J shed 6 bases, and the junction held 5 bases outside the gene matches. This CDR3 is CAIKRQGAKTQYF. The CDR3 DNA follows: TGTGCCATCAAGAGACAGGGGGCAAAGACCCAGTACTTC.

In its sample, this clone was seen a few times. The rearrangement uses TRBV4-2 and TRBJ2-7; 7 bases are shared with TRBD2. The V gene's germline CDR1 is LGHNA and CDR2 YNFKEQ. The CDR3 has 15 amino acids. V lost 0 bases and J lost 0; bases outside the gene matches: 2. The CDR3 region is CASSQDERGSYEQYF. CDR3 nucleotide sequence: TGTGCCAGCAGCCAAGATGAGCGGGGCTCCTACGAGCAGTACTTC.

The chain couples TRBV28 to TRBJ1-5; weak D call: TRBD1 (6 bases). CDR3 size: 16 residues. CDR1 is MDHEN, CDR2 SYDVKM, per germline. Trimming stripped 6 bases from V and 5 bases from J, with 20 bases between. CDR3 region: CASSPGSGGADQPQHF. The CDR3 region has the DNA TGTGCCAGCAGCCCAGGTTCTGGGGGCGCAGATCAGCCCCAGCATTTT.

This sequence joins TRBV5-1 and TRBJ2-5; 9 bases fit TRBD1. After removal of 6 bases from V and 5 bases from J, the junction contained 17 bases not matched to a gene. The CDR3 spans 17 residues. Germline loops: CDR1 SGHRS, CDR2 YFSETQ. The CDR3 here is CASTRLGQGGPGETQYF. DNA of the CDR3: TGCGCCAGCACTAGATTGGGACAGGGAGGACCGGGGGAGACCCAGTACTTC. Full variable domain (rest looked up from reference TRBV5-1 and TRBJ2-5): KAGVTQTPRYLIKTRGQQVTLSCSPISGHRSVSWYQQTPGQGLQFLFEYFSETQRNKGNFPGRFSGRQFSNSRSEMNVSTLELGDSALYLCASTRLGQGGPGETQYFGPGTRLLVL.

The chain links TRBV5-5 to TRBJ2-4; 8 nucleotides align to TRBD1. There are 14 residues in the CDR3. The germline gives CDR1 SGHKS, CDR2 YYEKEE (reference sequence). The V gene end was trimmed by 0 bases and the J gene end by 8 bases; junction bases not matched to a gene: 4. The CDR3 protein is CASSLVDRVDIQYF. CDR3 nucleotides: TGTGCCAGCAGCTTGGTGGACAGGGTTGACATTCAGTACTTC.

The CDR3 here is CASSNRGQRGHGYTF. The CDR3 DNA reads TGTGCCAGCAGTAACCGGGGCCAACGAGGCCATGGCTACACCTTC. The chain joins TRBV27 to TRBJ1-2; D perhaps matches TRBD1 (5 bases). CDR3 length equals 15 residues. Looked up from germline, CDR1 is MNHEY and CDR2 is SMNVEV (reference sequence). Trimming cost V 5 bases and J 6 bases, with 19 bases left between them.

The rearrangement joins TRBV19 to TRBJ1-4, with 8 positions matching TRBD1. Germline trimming cut 6 bases from V and 4 bases from J; bases unmatched to any gene: 7. From germline, CDR1 is LNHDA and CDR2 SQIVND (reference sequence). The CDR3 has 15 residues. The CDR3 DNA follows: TGTGCCAGTAGCCTCGGAACAGGGGGTAATGAAAAACTGTTTTTT. Protein: CASSLGTGGNEKLFF.

As to this clone: Other DNA sequences in the same sample also yield this CDR3. This chain connects TRBV7-8 to TRBJ1-1; a possible D gene is TRBD1 (6 bases). The CDR3 is 15 amino acids. The V gene lost 7 bases and the J gene lost 1 base, with 16 bases spanning the gap. Germline CDR1 and CDR2: SGHVS and FQNEAQ. The CDR3 coding sequence is TGTGCCAGCACATGGGGGGCAACAGGGAACACTGAAGCTTTCTTT. Amino acids: CASTWGATGNTEAFF.

In this sample, this clone turned up a few times. Here the CDR3 reads CASSSTANTEAFF. In nucleotides, the CDR3 is TGTGCCAGCAGCTCTACAGCGAACACTGAAGCTTTCTTT. The chain recombines TRBV13 with TRBJ1-1; no firm D call. Trimming removed 4 bases at V and 1 base at J, with 7 bases between. Germline V gives CDR1 PRHDT, CDR2 FYEKMQ (reference sequence). The CDR3 runs to 13 residues. Together with reference TRBV13 and TRBJ1-1, the CDR3 gives the full variable domain: AAGVIQSPRHLIKEKRETATLKCYPIPRHDTVYWYQQGPGQDPQFLISFYEKMQSDKGSIPDRFSAQQFSDYHSELNMSSLELGDSALYFCASSSTANTEAFFGQGTRLTVV.

The V call is TRBV7-3, the J call TRBJ2-1; 13 nucleotides line up with TRBD2. Germline values: CDR1 SGHTA, CDR2 FQGTGA. CDR3 length: 16 residues. The ends lost 5 bases at V and 3 bases at J; junction bases unmatched: 4. Here the CDR3 DNA reads TGTGCCAGCAGCCGGACTAGCGGGAGCCTCTACAATGAGCAGTTCTTC. Protein product: CASSRTSGSLYNEQFF. Full variable domain (rest looked up from reference TRBV7-3 and TRBJ2-1): GAGVSQTPSNKVTEKGKYVELRCDPISGHTALYWYRQSLGQGPEFLIYFQGTGAADDSGLPNDRFFAVRPEGSVSTLKIQRTERGDSAVYLCASSRTSGSLYNEQFFGPGTRLTVL.

This clone was detected only a few times. This chain uses TRBV4-1 with TRBJ2-6, with 7 bases aligning to TRBD2. The CDR3 is 20 amino acids. J lost 0 bases, V lost 5 bases, and 16 bases had no gene match. Looked up from germline, CDR1 is MGHRA and CDR2 is YSYEKL. CDR3 nucleotides: TGCGCCAGCAGCAGCCGGGGGGAGGGGAGCATCAACTCTGGGGCCAACGTCCTGACTTTC. It is translated as CASSSRGEGSINSGANVLTF.

The V and J genes are TRBV6-4 and TRBJ2-2; D is unresolved. The CDR3 contains 15 residues. CDR1 and CDR2 (germline): MRHNA, SNTAGT. V shed 0 bases and J shed 2 bases, with 7 bases lying between them. The CDR3 DNA follows: TGTGCCAGCAGTGACTCTAACAGTAACACCGGGGAGCTGTTTTTT. Protein: CASSDSNSNTGELFF.

The V and J genes are TRBV5-6 and TRBJ2-1; D is unclear. V lost 7 bases, J lost 7 bases, and 27 bases lay in between. Germline CDR1 SGHDT, CDR2 YYEEEE. The length of the CDR3 is 17 residues. The CDR3 reads CASHKTLPGLSLNEQFF. The CDR3 nucleotides read TGTGCCAGCCACAAGACCCTCCCGGGCCTCTCCCTAAATGAGCAGTTCTTC.

The rearrangement links TRBV2 to TRBJ2-1; a possible D gene is TRBD1 (6 bases). The V gene's germline CDR1 is SNHLY and CDR2 FYNNEI. V lost 5 bases, J lost 9 bases, and 14 bases lay in between. This CDR3 is 13 amino acids long. The CDR3 region is CASSLAGAAEQFF. The CDR3 DNA reads TGTGCCAGCAGTTTAGCAGGGGCGGCTGAGCAGTTCTTC.

The J gene is TRBJ2-7, the V gene TRBV11-2; 7 bases align to TRBD1. CDR3 size: 14 residues. In germline, CDR1 is SGHAT, CDR2 FQNNGV. The trim removed 4 bases at V and 2 bases at J, leaving 5 bases unmatched. The CDR3 spells CASSWGTATYEQYF. CDR3 nucleotides: TGTGCCAGCAGCTGGGGGACAGCAACCTACGAGCAGTACTTC.

Comments on this clone: This likely came from a read error, as a far larger clone is one base away. At the DNA level, this CDR3 is encoded by other sequences in the same sample as well. The chain has TRBV28 and TRBJ2-7, with D possibly being TRBD1 (6 bases). CDR3 length equals 12 residues. Germline lookup yields CDR1 MDHEN and CDR2 SYDVKM. V dropped 8 bases and J dropped 1 base, with 9 bases sitting between them. The CDR3, as DNA: TGTGCCAGCCGGGACATATCCTACGAGCAGTACTTC. Amino acids: CASRDISYEQYF.

This chain connects TRBV10-3 to TRBJ1-1; TRBD1 might be the D (6 bases). This CDR3 contains 15 residues. The V gene's germline CDR1 is ENHRY and CDR2 SYGVKD. V dropped 3 bases and J dropped 0 bases, with 11 bases sitting between them. CDR3 sequence reads: CAISDLGGVNTEAFF. Here the CDR3 DNA reads TGTGCCATCAGTGATCTGGGGGGCGTGAACACTGAAGCTTTCTTT.

This clone has more than one count but fewer than ten. CDR3 nucleotides: TGTGCCAGCAGCTTATCCCTAGCGGGAGCATACGAGCAGTACTTC. Its translation: CASSLSLAGAYEQYF. This chain uses TRBV7-8 with TRBJ2-7; TRBD2 matches 10 bases. V lost 2 bases to trimming and J lost 4 bases; unmatched junction nucleotides: 5. The germline CDR1 and CDR2 sequences are SGHVS and FQNEAQ. The CDR3 spans 15 residues.

V usage is TRBV11-1 and J usage is TRBJ2-3; perhaps TRBD1 as D (6 bases). Germline CDR1 reads SGHAT; CDR2 reads FQDESV (reference sequence). V was shortened by 1 base and J by 3 bases, with 11 bases between the two germline ends. The CDR3 has 15 amino acids. CDR3: CASSLVVRGTDTQYF. The CDR3 DNA is TGTGCCAGCAGCTTAGTGGTTAGGGGGACAGATACGCAGTATTTT.

This chain connects TRBV28 to TRBJ1-4, with D possibly matching TRBD1 (6 bases). Trimming removed 8 bases at V and 5 bases at J, with 15 bases between. The CDR3 is made up of 14 amino acids. Germline CDR1 MDHEN, CDR2 SYDVKM. The CDR3 coding sequence is TGTGCCAGCCTCCCGTTGACAGGCAATGAAAAACTGTTTTTT. It yields the protein CASLPLTGNEKLFF.

The chain uses TRBV28 and TRBJ2-7; D ambiguous. This CDR3 has 12 residues. Germline CDR1 MDHEN, CDR2 SYDVKM. Trimming took 10 bases from V and 1 from J, leaving 11 bases between them. The CDR3 reads CAIAPHSYEQYF. CDR3 DNA: TGTGCCATCGCTCCGCATTCCTACGAGCAGTACTTC.

This chain connects TRBV2 to TRBJ2-7; D perhaps matches TRBD2 (6 bases). CDR3 size: 16 residues. Trimming took off 0 bases at V and 3 bases at J, with 15 bases between the two ends. CDR1 is SNHLY and CDR2 is FYNNEI in the germline V gene. The CDR3 region is CASSEADGGRSYEQYF. CDR3 DNA: TGTGCCAGCAGTGAAGCCGACGGGGGACGGAGCTACGAGCAGTACTTC.

The chain has TRBV5-5 and TRBJ2-1; D gene unclear. Germline lookup yields CDR1 SGHKS and CDR2 YYEKEE (reference sequence). This CDR3 has 13 residues. Deletions cut 3 bases from V and 5 bases from J, with 9 bases between. CDR3 nucleotide sequence: TGTGCCAGCAGCTCAGGACCACACAATGAGCAGTTCTTC. Its protein product is CASSSGPHNEQFF.

This chain uses TRBV28 with TRBJ2-1; 9 nucleotides agree with TRBD2. The CDR3 spans 16 residues. V was pared by 6 bases and J by 3 bases, with 9 bases of the junction left unmatched. Germline assignment: CDR1 MDHEN and CDR2 SYDVKM. This CDR3 reads CASRKGTSPFYNEQFF. For the CDR3, the DNA is TGTGCCAGCAGGAAAGGGACTAGCCCGTTCTACAATGAGCAGTTCTTC.

This clone was picked up one time. This chain connects TRBV2 to TRBJ2-1; 11 positions agree with TRBD1. Germline CDR1 reads SNHLY; CDR2 reads FYNNEI. The junction had 5 bases not matched to a gene; V was cut back by 4 bases and J by 6 bases. CDR3 size: 15 residues. The CDR3 protein is CASSVWDRGFNEQFF. The DNA for the CDR3 is TGTGCCAGCAGTGTGTGGGACAGGGGGTTCAATGAGCAGTTCTTC.

The chain recombines TRBV11-2 with TRBJ2-5; the match to TRBD1 covers 10 bases. The junction had 13 bases not matched to a gene; V was cut back by 3 bases and J by 6 bases. The CDR3 contains 17 residues. Germline CDR1 SGHAT, CDR2 FQNNGV. This CDR3 is CASSFVGTGVEGKTQYF. CDR3 sequence (DNA): TGTGCCAGCAGCTTCGTGGGGACAGGGGTGGAAGGAAAGACCCAGTACTTC.

This sequence joins TRBV6-5 and TRBJ2-7; the match to TRBD2 covers 7 bases. Germline V CDR1 and CDR2: MNHEY, SVGAGI. CDR3 length equals 15 residues. V was clipped by 8 bases and J by 2 bases; unmatched bases: 12. For the CDR3, the DNA is TGTGCCAGCGGATCCTTTCTAGCGGATACCTACGAGCAGTACTTC. Translation: CASGSFLADTYEQYF.

The chain employs TRBV18 and TRBJ2-6, with TRBD2 identical over 7 bases. The CDR3 sequence is 18 residues long. Trimming removed 3 bases from V and 0 bases from J; junction bases left unmatched: 8. Per the germline V gene, CDR1 is KGHSH and CDR2 is LQKENI. The CDR3, as DNA: TGTGCCAGCTCACCTATAATAGCGGGCGACTCTGGGGCCAACGTCCTGACTTTC. Translated, it gives CASSPIIAGDSGANVLTF.